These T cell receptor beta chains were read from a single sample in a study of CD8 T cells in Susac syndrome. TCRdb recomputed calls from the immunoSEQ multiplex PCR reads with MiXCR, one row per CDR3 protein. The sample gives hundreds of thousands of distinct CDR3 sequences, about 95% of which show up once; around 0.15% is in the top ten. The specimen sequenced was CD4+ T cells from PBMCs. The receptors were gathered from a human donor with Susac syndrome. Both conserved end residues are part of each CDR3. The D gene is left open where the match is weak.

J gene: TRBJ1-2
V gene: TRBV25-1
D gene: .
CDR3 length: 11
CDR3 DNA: TGTGCCAGCAGTGACGCTAGTGGCTACACCTTC
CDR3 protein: CASSDASGYTF

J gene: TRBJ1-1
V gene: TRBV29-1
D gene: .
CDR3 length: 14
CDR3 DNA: TGCAGCGTTGAAGGGGCAGGGCGGAACACTGAAGCTTTCTTT
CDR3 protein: CSVEGAGRNTEAFF

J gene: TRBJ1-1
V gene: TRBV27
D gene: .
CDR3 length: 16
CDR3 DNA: TGTGCCAGCAGTTCCCCCTTAGGGGTTCCAATCACTGAAGCTTTCTTT
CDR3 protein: CASSSPLGVPITEAFF

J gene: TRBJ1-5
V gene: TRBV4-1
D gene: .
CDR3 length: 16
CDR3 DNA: TGCGCCAGCAGCCCTGCTGCCGGGACAAGAAATCAGCCCCAGCATTTT
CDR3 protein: CASSPAAGTRNQPQHF

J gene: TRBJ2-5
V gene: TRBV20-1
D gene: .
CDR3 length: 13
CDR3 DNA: TGCAGTGCTAGAGCACAGGGTTGGGAGACCCAGTACTTC
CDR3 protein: CSARAQGWETQYF

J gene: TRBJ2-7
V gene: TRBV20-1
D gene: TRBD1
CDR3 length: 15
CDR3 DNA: TGCAGTGCTAAAGATGGACAGGGGGGCAGCTACGAGCAGTACTTC
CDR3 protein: CSAKDGQGGSYEQYF

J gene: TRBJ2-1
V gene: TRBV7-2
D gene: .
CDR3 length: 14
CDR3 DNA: TGTGCCAGCAGCTTAGTGAGGGCTAACAATGAGCAGTTCTTC
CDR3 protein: CASSLVRANNEQFF

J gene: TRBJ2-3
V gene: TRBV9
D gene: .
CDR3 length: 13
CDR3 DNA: TGTGCCAGCAGCGGGACAGCCAGGGATACGCAGTATTTT
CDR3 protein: CASSGTARDTQYF

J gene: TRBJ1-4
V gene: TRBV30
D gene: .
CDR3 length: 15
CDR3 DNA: TGTGCCTGGAGGGGGCCGGGACTCGAGAATGAAAAACTGTTTTTT
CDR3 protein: CAWRGPGLENEKLFF

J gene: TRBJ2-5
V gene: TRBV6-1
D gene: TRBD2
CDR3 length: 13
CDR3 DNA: TGTGCCAGCAGCGGGGGGTACCAAGAGACCCAGTACTTC
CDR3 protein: CASSGGYQETQYF

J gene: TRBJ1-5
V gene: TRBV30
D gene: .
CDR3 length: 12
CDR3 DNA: TGTGCCTGGAGTGGGGGGAGTCAGCCCCAGCATTTT
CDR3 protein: CAWSGGSQPQHF

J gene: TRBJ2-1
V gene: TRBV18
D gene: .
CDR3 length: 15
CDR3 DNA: TGTGCCAGCTCACGAGAACTAGGGTCCTACAATGAGCAGTTCTTC
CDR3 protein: CASSRELGSYNEQFF

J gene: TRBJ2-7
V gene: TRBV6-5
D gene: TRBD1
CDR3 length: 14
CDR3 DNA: TGTGCCAGCAGTCGGGACAGGGAGGTCCACGAGCAGTACTTC
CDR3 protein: CASSRDREVHEQYF

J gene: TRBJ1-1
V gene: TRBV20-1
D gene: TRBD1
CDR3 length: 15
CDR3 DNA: TGCAGTGCTAGAGTATCCCAGGGGGAGAACACTGAAGCTTTCTTT
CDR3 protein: CSARVSQGENTEAFF

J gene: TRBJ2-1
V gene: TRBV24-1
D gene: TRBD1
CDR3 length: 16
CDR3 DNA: TGTGCCACCAGTGACAGGGACAGGTCCCCCCTAGGGGAGCAGTTCTTC
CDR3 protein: CATSDRDRSPLGEQFF

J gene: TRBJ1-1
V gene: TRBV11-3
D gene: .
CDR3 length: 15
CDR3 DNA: TGTGCCAGCAGCCCGCGCTTGGGGGTCGACACTGAAGCTTTCTTT
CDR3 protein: CASSPRLGVDTEAFF

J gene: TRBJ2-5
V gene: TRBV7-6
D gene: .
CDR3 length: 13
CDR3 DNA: TGTGCCAGCACCCGCGGGGACAGTGAGACCCAGTACTTC
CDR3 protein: CASTRGDSETQYF

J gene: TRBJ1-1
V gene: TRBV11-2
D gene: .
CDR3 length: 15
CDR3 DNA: TGTGCCAGCAGCGACCGCCCCAGACAGAACACTGAAGCTTTCTTT
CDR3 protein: CASSDRPRQNTEAFF

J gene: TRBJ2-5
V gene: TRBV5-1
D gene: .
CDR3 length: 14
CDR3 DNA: TGCGCCAGCAAAGGGGGGCCGGACCAAGAGACCCAGTACTTC
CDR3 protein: CASKGGPDQETQYF

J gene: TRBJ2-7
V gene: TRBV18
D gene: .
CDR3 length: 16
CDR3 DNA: TGTGCCAGCTCACCCCGGGCCACCGACGGCGTGGGAGAGCAGTACTTC
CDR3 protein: CASSPRATDGVGEQYF

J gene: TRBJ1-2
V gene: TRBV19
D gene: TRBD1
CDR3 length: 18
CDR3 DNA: TGTGCCAGTAGTATAGCGGGACAGGGCCTTGATGCCGTCGATGGCTACACCTTC
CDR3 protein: CASSIAGQGLDAVDGYTF

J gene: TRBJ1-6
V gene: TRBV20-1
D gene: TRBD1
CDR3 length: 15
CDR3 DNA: TGCAGTGCTAGTCGGTCCGGGACAGGGAATTCACCCCTCCACTTT
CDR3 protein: CSASRSGTGNSPLHF

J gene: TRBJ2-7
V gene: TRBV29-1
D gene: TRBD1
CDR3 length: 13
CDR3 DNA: TGCAGCGTGGCGTGGACAGGGGCCTACGAGCAGTACTTC
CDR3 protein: CSVAWTGAYEQYF

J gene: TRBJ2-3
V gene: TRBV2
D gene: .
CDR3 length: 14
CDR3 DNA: TGTGCCAGCAGCGTCCGGGACTCTACAGATACGCAGTATTTT
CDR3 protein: CASSVRDSTDTQYF

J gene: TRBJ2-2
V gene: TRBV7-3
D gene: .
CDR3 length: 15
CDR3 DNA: TGTGCCAGCAGCGAACAGGGAAGTGGCACCGGGGAGCTGTTTTTT
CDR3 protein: CASSEQGSGTGELFF

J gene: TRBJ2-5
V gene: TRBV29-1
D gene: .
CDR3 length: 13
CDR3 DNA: TGCAGCACGTTGGACACCAACCAAGAGACCCAGTACTTC
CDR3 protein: CSTLDTNQETQYF

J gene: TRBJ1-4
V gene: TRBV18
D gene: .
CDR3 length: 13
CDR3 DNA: TGTGCCAGCTCACCAGGGGCCCGGGAAAAACTGTTTTTT
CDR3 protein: CASSPGAREKLFF

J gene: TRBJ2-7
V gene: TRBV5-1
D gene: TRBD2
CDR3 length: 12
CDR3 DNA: TGCGCCAGCAGCAGGGAGGGAGACGAGCAGTACTTC
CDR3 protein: CASSREGDEQYF

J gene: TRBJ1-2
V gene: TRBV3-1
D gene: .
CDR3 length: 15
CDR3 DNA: TGTGCCAGCAGCCAGAGGCGGGGTGGTGACTATGGCTACACCTTC
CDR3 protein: CASSQRRGGDYGYTF

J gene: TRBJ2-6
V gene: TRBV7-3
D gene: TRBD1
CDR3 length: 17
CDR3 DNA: TGTGCCAGCAGTCCGGGACAGTCGCTCTCTGGGGCCAACGTCCTGACTTTC
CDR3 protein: CASSPGQSLSGANVLTF

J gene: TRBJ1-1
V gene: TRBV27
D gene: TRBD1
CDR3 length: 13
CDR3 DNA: TGTGCCAGCACCCCCCTCCGGACAGGGCCGGCTTTCTTT
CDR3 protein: CASTPLRTGPAFF

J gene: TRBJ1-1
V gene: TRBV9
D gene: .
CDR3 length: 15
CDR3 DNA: TGTGCCAGCAGCGTAGTACCCTCGGCTAACACTGAAGCTTTCTTT
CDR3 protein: CASSVVPSANTEAFF

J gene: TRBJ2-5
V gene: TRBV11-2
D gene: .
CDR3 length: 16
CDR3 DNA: TGTGCCAGCAGCCCACCTGAGGAGGGGGCGCGGGAGACCCAGTACTTC
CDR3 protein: CASSPPEEGARETQYF

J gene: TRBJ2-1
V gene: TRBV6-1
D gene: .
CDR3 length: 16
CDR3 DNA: TGTGCCAGCAGTGAATTAGAGGGGGGGTCCTACAATGAGCAGTTCTTC
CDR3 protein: CASSELEGGSYNEQFF

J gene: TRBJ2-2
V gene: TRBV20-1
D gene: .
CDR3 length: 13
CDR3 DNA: TGCAGTGCTAGCCCACGGGGAACCGGGGAGCTGTTTTTT
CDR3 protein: CSASPRGTGELFF

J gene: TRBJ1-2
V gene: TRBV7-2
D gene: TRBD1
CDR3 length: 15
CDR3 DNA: TGTGCCAGCAGCTCTAGCTCGGACAGGGGAGGAGGCTACACCTTC
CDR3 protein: CASSSSSDRGGGYTF

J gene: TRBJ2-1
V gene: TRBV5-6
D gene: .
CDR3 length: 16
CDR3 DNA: TGTGCCAGCAGCCCCGCCGGGCCCGGGGTAACCAATGAGCAGTTCTTC
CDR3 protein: CASSPAGPGVTNEQFF

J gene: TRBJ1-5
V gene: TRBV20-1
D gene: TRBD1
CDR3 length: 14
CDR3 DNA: TGCAGTGCTAGAGATCTACAGGGGGAGCAGCCCCAGCATTTT
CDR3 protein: CSARDLQGEQPQHF

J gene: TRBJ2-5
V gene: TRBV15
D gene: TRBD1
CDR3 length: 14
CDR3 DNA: TGTGCCACCAGCAGGCTTACAGGGGGAGAGACCCAGTACTTC
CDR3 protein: CATSRLTGGETQYF

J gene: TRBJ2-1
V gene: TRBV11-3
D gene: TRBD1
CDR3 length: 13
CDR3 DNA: TGTGCCAGCAGCCTGGACAGGGAATATGAGCAGTTCTTC
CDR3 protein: CASSLDREYEQFF

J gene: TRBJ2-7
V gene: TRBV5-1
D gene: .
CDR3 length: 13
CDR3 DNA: TGCGCCAGCAGCCCCGACGGGGCAGGCGAGCAGTACTTC
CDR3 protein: CASSPDGAGEQYF

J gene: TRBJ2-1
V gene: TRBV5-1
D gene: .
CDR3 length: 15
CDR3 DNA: TGCGCCAGCAGTCGGGACGGGGTCTCCTACAATGAGCAGTTCTTC
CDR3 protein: CASSRDGVSYNEQFF

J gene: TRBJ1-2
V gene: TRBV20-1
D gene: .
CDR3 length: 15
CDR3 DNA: TGCAGTGCTCCACGAGGGGGGGACGTATATTTTGGCTACACCTTC
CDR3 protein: CSAPRGGDVYFGYTF

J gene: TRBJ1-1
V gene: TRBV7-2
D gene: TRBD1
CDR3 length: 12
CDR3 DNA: TGTGCCAGCAGCCCCCGGACAGGGAAAGCTTTCTTT
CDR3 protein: CASSPRTGKAFF